These 32 T cell receptor beta chains share one sample of origin, sequenced in a study of multiple sclerosis patients with progressive multifocal leukoencephalopathy. The time point: time of PML onset. Sequenced by immunoSEQ multiplex PCR; TCRdb stores in-frame clones only, minus some. Among approximately 30,000 clones, roughly 90% were seen once, and the ten largest hold around 5.7%. Material: PBMCs, obtained from a patient treated with natalizumab. The source is a woman aged 40-49 years with progressive multifocal leukoencephalopathy.

Comments on this clone: One end of the junction varies from germline; a read error may be responsible. The gene calls are TRBV4-2 and TRBJ2-3; possible D gene TRBD2, 5 bases. The CDR3 contains 16 residues. Germline CDR1 LGHNA, CDR2 YNFKEQ. In nucleotides, the CDR3 is TGTGCCAGCGGCCAAGATAAGTGGGAGTTGGCAGATACGCAGTATTTT. Translation: CASGQDKWELADTQYF.

The rearrangement joins TRBV28 to TRBJ1-4, with a weak D call TRBD1 (5 bases). The CDR3 is 15 residues long. Germline CDR1 MDHEN, CDR2 SYDVKM. The V and J ends lost 2 bases and 2 bases respectively, with 9 bases between them. This CDR3 is CASSLRGRTNEKLFF. CDR3 DNA sequence: TGTGCCAGCAGTTTACGGGGGAGGACTAATGAAAAACTGTTTTTT.

The chain combines TRBV7-2 with TRBJ2-5, with D unclear. The CDR3 is made up of 12 amino acids. Trimming removed 2 bases at V and 4 bases at J, with 5 bases between. In germline, CDR1 is SGHTA, CDR2 FQGNSA. The CDR3 DNA is TGTGCCAGCAGCTTAATGGCAGAGACCCAGTACTTC. Protein product: CASSLMAETQYF.

V gene TRBV10-1 combines with J gene TRBJ1-4; D unresolved. V dropped 3 bases and J dropped 0 bases, with 8 bases sitting between them. Germline CDR1 WNHNN, CDR2 SYGVQD (reference sequence). The CDR3 covers 15 residues. The chain's CDR3 is CASSDSGATNEKLFF. DNA for the CDR3: TGCGCCAGCAGTGACAGCGGTGCAACTAATGAAAAACTGTTTTTT.

V usage is TRBV29-1 and J usage is TRBJ1-1; D uncertain. The germline V and J ends were trimmed by 5 bases and 1 base, with 8 bases remaining between them. The CDR3 loop spans 12 amino acids. Germline V gene lookup returns CDR1 SQVTM and CDR2 ANQGSEA. CDR3 DNA sequence: TGCAGCGTTCGGCGGCCGAACACTGAAGCTTTCTTT. Protein product: CSVRRPNTEAFF.

This clone was counted a few times. This chain uses TRBV18 with TRBJ2-1; D tentatively fits TRBD1 or TRBD2 (5 bases each). Germline-derived CDR1 and CDR2 are KGHSH and LQKENI. The V and J ends lost 3 bases and 7 bases respectively, with 13 bases between them. This CDR3 region has 14 residues. The CDR3 DNA reads TGTGCCAGCTCACCGTCCGAATGGGGGAATGAGCAGTTCTTC. Translation: CASSPSEWGNEQFF.

This chain connects TRBV19 to TRBJ2-7; TRBD2 matches 12 bases. CDR1 is LNHDA, CDR2 SQIVND, per germline (reference sequence). V gave up 6 bases and J gave up 0 bases; unmatched junction bases: 9. CDR3 size: 17 residues. For the CDR3, the DNA is TGTGCCAGTAGGACCGGGACTAGCGGGTCCTCCTCCTACGAGCAGTACTTC. Protein sequence: CASRTGTSGSSSYEQYF.

The chain links TRBV29-1 to TRBJ2-7; the D gene could be TRBD1 or TRBD2 (5 bases each). The CDR3 sequence is 13 residues long. Trimming stripped 7 bases from V and 0 bases from J, with 13 bases between. The germline gives CDR1 SQVTM, CDR2 ANQGSEA. CDR3 sequence: CSGLQVDSYEQYF. CDR3 sequence (DNA): TGCAGCGGACTACAGGTAGACTCCTACGAGCAGTACTTC.

J is TRBJ1-2 and V is TRBV10-1, with D possibly being TRBD1 (6 bases). Germline-derived CDR1 and CDR2 are WNHNN and SYGVQD (reference sequence). This CDR3 has 15 residues. Trimming removed 0 bases at V and 3 bases at J, with 11 bases between. The CDR3 region has the DNA TGCGCCAGCAGTGAGTCGCCGGGGGCATACTATGGCTACACCTTC. Translated, it gives CASSESPGAYYGYTF.

V gene TRBV30 combines with J gene TRBJ1-2, with no clear D. The germline gives CDR1 GTSNPN, CDR2 SVGIG (reference sequence). The CDR3 has 12 amino acids. The ends were cut back, 0 bases at V and 4 bases at J, with 6 bases in the middle. The CDR3 loop is CAWSVQRYGYTF. CDR3 DNA sequence: TGTGCCTGGAGTGTACAACGCTATGGCTACACCTTC.

The genes are TRBV27 and TRBJ1-2, with D possibly matching TRBD1 (6 bases). From germline, CDR1 is MNHEY and CDR2 SMNVEV (reference sequence). Trimming took off 6 bases at V and 6 bases at J, with 17 bases between the two ends. This CDR3 has 14 amino acids. The CDR3 DNA reads TGTGCCAGCAGCCTAACAGGGAACTTGGATGGCTACACCTTC. It codes for CASSLTGNLDGYTF.

The J gene is TRBJ1-5, the V gene TRBV7-9; D remains ambiguous. CDR3 length: 13 residues. V was trimmed by 1 base and J by 6 bases, leaving 7 bases between them. Germline V gives CDR1 SEHNR, CDR2 FQNEAQ (reference sequence). CDR3 nucleotides: TGTGCCAGCAGCTTAGAAGGGTCTCAGCCCCAGCATTTT. Amino acid sequence: CASSLEGSQPQHF.

The chain combines TRBV5-4 with TRBJ2-1; no reliable D call. Trimming removed 2 bases at V and 0 bases at J, with 9 bases between. Germline assignment: CDR1 SGHNT and CDR2 YYREEE (reference sequence). CDR3 length equals 15 residues. As DNA, the CDR3 is TGTGCCAGCAGCTTCGGACCGGGCTCCTACAATGAGCAGTTCTTC. It yields the protein CASSFGPGSYNEQFF.

The chain carries TRBV19 and TRBJ1-4; D is perhaps TRBD1 (6 bases). The CDR3 has 15 residues. CDR1 LNHDA and CDR2 SQIVND come from the germline V gene (reference sequence). V dropped 4 bases and J dropped 7 bases, with 16 bases sitting between them. CDR3 amino acids: CASSTNTGPSEKLFF. CDR3 nucleotide sequence: TGTGCCAGTAGTACAAACACAGGGCCGAGTGAAAAACTGTTTTTT.

The rearrangement uses TRBV6-1 and TRBJ1-2; perhaps TRBD1 as D (5 bases). Germline loops: CDR1 MNHNS, CDR2 SASEGT. CDR3 length equals 20 residues. Trimming pared 2 bases from V and 4 bases from J, leaving 29 bases between. The CDR3: CASSETGGARAAQVGYGYTF. In DNA, the CDR3 is TGTGCCAGCAGTGAAACCGGGGGTGCGAGGGCCGCCCAAGTAGGCTATGGCTACACCTTC.

V is TRBV7-2 and J is TRBJ1-4; D is unresolved. The CDR3 consists of 14 residues. V was clipped by 4 bases and J by 5 bases, with 11 bases between them. CDR1 and CDR2 from the germline V gene are SGHTA and FQGNSA. The CDR3 coding sequence is TGTGCCAGCAGCTCGTCGCGGCAAAATGAAAAACTGTTTTTT. It specifies CASSSSRQNEKLFF.

The rearrangement uses TRBV7-9 and TRBJ2-3; D is perhaps TRBD2 (6 bases). CDR3 length: 16 amino acids. The germline V and J ends were trimmed by 4 bases and 5 bases, with 19 bases remaining between them. Germline V gene sequence: CDR1 SEHNR, CDR2 FQNEAQ (reference sequence). The CDR3: CASSSYSKRAEDTQYF. The DNA for the CDR3 is TGTGCCAGCAGCTCCTACTCGAAGCGGGCGGAAGATACGCAGTATTTT.

The CDR3 DNA is TGTGCCAGCAGCTTACAGGGGGCGTTGGACTATGGCTACACCTTC. The encoded protein is CASSLQGALDYGYTF. This chain uses TRBV5-5 with TRBJ1-2; 9 nucleotides match TRBD1. The germline gives CDR1 SGHKS, CDR2 YYEKEE (reference sequence). This CDR3 comprises 15 residues. Losses at the gene ends were 2 bases for V and 3 bases for J; bases not matched to a gene: 5.

The chain has TRBV18 and TRBJ1-6, with 9 nucleotides matching TRBD1. V shed 7 bases and J 15 bases; nucleotides not matched to a gene: 13. Per germline, CDR1 KGHSH and CDR2 LQKENI. This CDR3 region has 14 residues. The CDR3 region has the DNA TGTGCCAGCTTGTCGGGACAGGGCTTAGCTCGCCTCCACTTT. As protein: CASLSGQGLARLHF.

The chain joins TRBV30 to TRBJ2-2, with 7 bases identical to TRBD2. CDR3 length equals 14 residues. Unmatched junction bases numbered 5, after V lost 0 bases and J lost 7 bases. Germline V gives CDR1 GTSNPN, CDR2 SVGIG (reference sequence). The CDR3 loop is CAWSVSGANGELFF. Written as DNA, the CDR3 is TGTGCCTGGAGTGTAAGCGGGGCGAACGGGGAGCTGTTTTTT.

The chain combines TRBV6-5 with TRBJ2-3; the match to TRBD1 covers 7 bases. The length of the CDR3 is 14 residues. The germline V gene encodes CDR1 MNHEY and CDR2 SVGAGI. Trimming took 4 bases from V and 5 from J; bases not matched to a gene: 6. CDR3 in amino acids: CASSSEGAGDTQYF. CDR3 in DNA: TGTGCCAGCAGTTCTGAGGGGGCGGGAGATACGCAGTATTTT.

The chain has TRBV18 and TRBJ2-7; D gene ambiguous. CDR3 size: 16 residues. Germline CDR1 is KGHSH and CDR2 is LQKENI. V was shortened by 1 base and J by 0 bases, with 13 bases between the two germline ends. As DNA, the CDR3 is TGTGCCAGCTCACCACAAAGACTGATGAGCTCCTACGAGCAGTACTTC. Its protein product is CASSPQRLMSSYEQYF.

The rearrangement uses TRBV2 and TRBJ1-4; D is undetermined. The CDR3 totals 15 residues. Between the trimmed V and J ends, which lost 4 bases and 6 bases, there was a span of 15 bases. Germline CDR1 and CDR2: SNHLY and FYNNEI. CDR3 sequence (DNA): TGTGCCAGCAGTGTAACGCCGTTGGGGTATGAAAAACTGTTTTTT. This codes for CASSVTPLGYEKLFF.

The chain couples TRBV30 to TRBJ2-3; TRBD1 might be the D (5 bases). The CDR3 contains 14 residues. V was clipped by 8 bases and J by 7 bases, with 22 bases between them. Germline CDR1 reads GTSNPN; CDR2 reads SVGIG (reference sequence). The CDR3 DNA reads TGTGCCGGCAGATCGGACACAAACGTAAATACGCAGTATTTT. Translating it yields CAGRSDTNVNTQYF.

The J gene is TRBJ1-1, the V gene TRBV5-1; D is ambiguous. The CDR3 loop spans 14 amino acids. V was pared by 0 bases and J by 0 bases, with 6 bases between. CDR1 and CDR2 from the germline V gene are SGHRS and YFSETQ. This CDR3 is CASSLDGMNTEAFF. The CDR3 coding sequence is TGCGCCAGCAGCTTGGACGGGATGAACACTGAAGCTTTCTTT.

V is TRBV15 and J is TRBJ2-3; D remains unclear. Germline CDR1 is LNHNV and CDR2 is YYDKDF (reference sequence). This CDR3 region has 15 residues. V was shortened by 0 bases and J by 6 bases, with 13 bases between the two germline ends. CDR3 DNA sequence: TGTGCCACCAGCAGAGATCCAGGACCGCGGGATACGCAGTATTTT. It encodes CATSRDPGPRDTQYF.

This clone was seen just once. This same CDR3 is encoded by further DNA sequences in the sample. The chain recombines TRBV28 with TRBJ2-2; tentative D call: TRBD2 (5 bases). This CDR3 region has 14 residues. V lost 5 bases to trimming and J lost 6 bases, with 13 bases between them. CDR1 is MDHEN and CDR2 is SYDVKM in the germline V gene. In nucleotides, the CDR3 is TGTGCCAGCAGTCCTCGGGGTTTGTCCGGGGAGCTGTTTTTT. Amino acid sequence: CASSPRGLSGELFF.

V gene TRBV7-3 combines with J gene TRBJ2-2; 15 bases align to TRBD2. The V gene's germline CDR1 is SGHTA and CDR2 FQGTGA. This CDR3 is 17 amino acids long. Trimming removed 5 bases from V and 7 bases from J; junction bases left unmatched: 8. As DNA, the CDR3 is TGTGCCAGCAGCGGTGGGGGACTAGCGGGAGGAGTCGGGGAGCTGTTTTTT. This translates into CASSGGGLAGGVGELFF.

This sequence joins TRBV29-1 and TRBJ2-2; 7 bases agree with TRBD1. CDR1 and CDR2 (germline): SQVTM, ANQGSEA. The V segment lost 3 bases and the J segment 6 bases; nucleotides outside the gene matches: 4. The CDR3 is 13 amino acids. The chain's CDR3 is CSVEGQRPGELFF. CDR3 in DNA: TGCAGCGTTGAGGGACAGCGGCCCGGGGAGCTGTTTTTT.

The genes are TRBV27 and TRBJ2-5; 9 positions match TRBD1. With V trimmed by 5 bases and J by 6 bases, 4 bases remained unmatched. Looked up from germline, CDR1 is MNHEY and CDR2 is SMNVEV (reference sequence). This CDR3 has 13 residues. The CDR3 DNA sequence: TGTGCCAGCAGTCGGGGACAGGGTCAGACCCAGTACTTC. Protein product: CASSRGQGQTQYF.

This chain links TRBV19 with TRBJ1-2; weak D call: TRBD1 (6 bases). The germline CDR1 and CDR2 sequences are LNHDA and SQIVND (reference sequence). Trimming left V 4 bases short and J 2 bases short, with 14 bases between. This CDR3 region has 15 residues. CDR3 bases: TGTGCCAGTAGTAGACCGGGACAAACAAACTATGGCTACACCTTC. This encodes CASSRPGQTNYGYTF.

The V and J genes are TRBV25-1 and TRBJ2-1; TRBD1 is a possible D gene (6 bases). V lost 6 bases, J lost 4 bases, and 10 bases lay in between. The CDR3 runs to 13 residues. Germline V gives CDR1 MGHDK, CDR2 SYGVNS. The CDR3, as DNA: TGTGCCAGCAGGGACAGCCCTTACAATGAGCAGTTCTTC. It specifies CASRDSPYNEQFF.